Included here is one TCR beta chain sequence, with context. Its specificity is not known. V gave up 4 bases and J gave up 5 bases; unmatched junction bases: 4. CDR1 and CDR2 from the germline V gene are PRHDT and FYEKMQ (reference sequence). The CDR3 length is 13 residues. This entry is derived from a study of cytomegalovirus exposure and HLA in healthy donors. 60 Vbeta and 13 Jbeta primers were used in PCR. This table comes from immunoSEQ multiplex PCR, and its TCRdb copy is limited to in-frame clones, with some not included. The table shows tens of thousands of clones, with roughly 63% occurring only once. Study findings and constraints: In a later analysis, compared with equally common non-associated chains, HLA-associated beta chains were more expanded. CMV serostatus was the only recorded immune exposure for donors. A few CMV-associated chains were confirmed in vitro to be specific for CMV antigens.

This TCR was sampled from a boy between 10 and 17 years old in good health and CMV-seropositive. This chain connects TRBV13 to TRBJ2-7, with TRBD2 matching 8 bases. Sequenced: PBMCs. CDR3 sequence (DNA): TGTGCCAGCAGCTCCGGGGGGGCCAACGAGCAGTACTTC. Translation: CASSSGGANEQYF.